The TCR beta chain described here comes from a study of regulatory T cells in long-lasting Graves disease (dated by TCRdb to about 2021). In terms of the full investigation: Patients with newly diagnosed Graves' disease had been on antithyroid drugs for under 3 months. This study used TCR sequencing and RNA sequencing of peripheral blood to compare persistent Graves' disease patients against newly diagnosed Graves' disease patients. The study took place in China and was registered as a clinical trial. A total of roughly 33 samples underwent TCR sequencing: about 13 from persistent and roughly 20 from newly diagnosed Graves' disease patients. Results and caveats for the whole study, not just this receptor: Compared with newly diagnosed patients, patients with persistent Graves' disease had lower TCR Shannon entropy and fewer highly expanded clones, which suggests clonal expansion. TRBV28, TRBJ1-2 and TRBJ2-5 were preferentially used in persistent disease, while TRBV20-1 and TRBJ2-1 were favored in newly diagnosed disease. The authors noted that the small sample size was a limitation that may lower accuracy. A larger number of public clonotypes was shared among persistent patients (around 2,700) than among newly diagnosed patients (approximately 1,000). Only the TCR beta chain was sequenced and analyzed. Because the primary lesion, thyroid tissue, could not be accessed, the study looked at peripheral blood alone.

This clonotype was recorded a few times. What this receptor recognizes is not known. The record has no base qualities; no much larger clone is one base away. This sample's time point label indicates: newly diagnosed GD, antithyroid drugs for less than 3 months. For both TCR sequencing and RNA sequencing, RNA was extracted from PBMCs in TRIzol. The diagnosis of Graves' disease was made according to American Thyroid Association guidelines. Patients were recruited from an endocrinology department in Xi'an, China. Each patient gave approximately 8.8 milliliters of peripheral blood, collected in an EDTA anticoagulant tube. Ficoll Paque Plus density gradient separation was used to isolate PBMCs, and no further T cell sorting was done. An Agilent 2100 Bioanalyzer and agarose gel were used to check RNA quality, and a NanoDrop 2000 was used to measure RNA concentration. Receptor amplification or capture employed multiplex PCR. Reads for this sample came from an Illumina HiSeq 4000. iRepertoire HTBI primers and Arm-PCR amplification of CDR3 regions were used to construct TCR beta libraries. Before sequencing, the PCR products went through gel purification. The study's own analysis went as follows. A total of under 80 TRBV and some 15 TRBJ segments were identified across samples and were used for gene usage analysis of CDR3 amino acid clonotypes. COPE and FqMerger were used to merge the filtered high-quality paired reads into contigs. BLAST was used to align contigs to IMGT TRBV, TRBD and TRBJ reference genes, and CDR3 was defined according to IMGT. Clonotypes above 0.1% frequency were classified as highly expanded clones. Shannon entropy served as the measure of repertoire diversity, while the Gini coefficient captured V-J evenness. A clonotype found in more than one individual was treated as public. TCRdb trimmed the raw reads at Q25, called clones with MiXCR and kept productive beta chains. Every entry covers one CDR3 protein and lists the most common genes and DNA from its rows. The V and J calls reflect TCRdb's pipeline rather than the authors' work. The sample yields about 380,000 distinct CDR3 sequences; 15% to 18% were counted once. 22% of the sample is in the top ten clones.

CDR1 and CDR2 were assigned from the germline V gene (reference sequence) as LNHNV and YYDKDF. V is pared back by 0 bases and J by 2 bases, with 10 bases lying between the germline termini. The CDR3, from cysteine to phenylalanine, totals 15 residues. This entry keeps only the CDR3 DNA: 45 bases, framed from base 1. Recombination joined TRBV15 with TRBJ2-5, with a weak D call of TRBD2 (5 bases match). The source material was peripheral blood mononuclear cells (PBMCs), sampled at new diagnosis, from a patient treated with antithyroid drugs. The receptor comes from a female donor with Graves disease. The CDR3 corresponds to CATSRDRGEQETQYF. The DNA sequence is TGTGCCACCAGCAGAGATCGGGGAGAGCAAGAGACCCAGTACTTC.